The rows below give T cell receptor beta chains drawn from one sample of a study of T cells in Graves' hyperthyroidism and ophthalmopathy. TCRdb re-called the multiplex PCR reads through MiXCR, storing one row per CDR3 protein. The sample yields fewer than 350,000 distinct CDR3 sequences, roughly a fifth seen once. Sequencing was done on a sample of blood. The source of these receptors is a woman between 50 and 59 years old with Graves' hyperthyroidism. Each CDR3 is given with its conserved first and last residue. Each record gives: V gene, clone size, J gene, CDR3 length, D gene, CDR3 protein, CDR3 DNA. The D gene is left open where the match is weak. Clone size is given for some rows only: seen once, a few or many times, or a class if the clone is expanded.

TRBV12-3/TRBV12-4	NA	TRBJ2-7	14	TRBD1	CASLSTGKRDKQYF	TGTGCCAGCCTATCGACAGGGAAGAGAGACAAGCAGTACTTC
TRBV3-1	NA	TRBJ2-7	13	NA	CASSQSSGYEQYF	TGTGCCAGCAGCCAAAGTTCCGGATACGAGCAGTACTTC
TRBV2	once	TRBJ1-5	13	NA	CASSEQGYQPQHF	TGTGCCAGCAGCGAACAGGGTTACCAGCCCCAGCATTTT
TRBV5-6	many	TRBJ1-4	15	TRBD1	CASSMSGTALGKLFF	TGTGCCAGCAGCATGTCCGGGACAGCCCTTGGAAAACTGTTTTTT
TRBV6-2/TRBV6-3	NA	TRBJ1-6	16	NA	CASSSLRQLGNSPLHF	TGTGCCAGCAGTTCCTTACGACAGCTTGGTAATTCACCCCTCCACTTT
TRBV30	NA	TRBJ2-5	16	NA	CAWSVGWTVYQETQYF	TGTGCCTGGAGTGTCGGATGGACAGTTTACCAAGAGACCCAGTACTTC
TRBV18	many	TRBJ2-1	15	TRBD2	CASSRKREGLNEQFF	TGTGCCAGCTCACGAAAACGGGAGGGCTTAAATGAGCAGTTCTTC
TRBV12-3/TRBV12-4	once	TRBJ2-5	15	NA	CASSLAGGVWETQYF	TGTGCCAGCAGTTTAGCAGGGGGGGTCTGGGAGACCCAGTACTTC
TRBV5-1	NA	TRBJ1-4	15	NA	CASSLASQINEKLFF	TGCGCCAGCAGCTTGGCCTCTCAGATTAATGAAAAACTGTTTTTT
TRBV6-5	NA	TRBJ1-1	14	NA	CASSFSYRGTEAFF	TGTGCCAGCAGTTTCTCCTACCGGGGCACTGAAGCTTTCTTT
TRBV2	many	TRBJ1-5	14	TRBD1	CASSEVTGQQPQHF	TGTGCCAGCAGTGAAGTGACAGGGCAGCAGCCCCAGCATTTT
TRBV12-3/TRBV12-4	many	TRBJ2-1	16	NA	CASRSQGTVSYNEQFF	TGTGCCAGCAGAAGTCAGGGGACCGTCTCCTACAATGAGCAGTTCTTC
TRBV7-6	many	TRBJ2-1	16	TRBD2	CASSTKLTSGRLEQFF	TGTGCCAGCAGCACAAAACTGACTAGCGGGAGGCTTGAGCAGTTCTTC
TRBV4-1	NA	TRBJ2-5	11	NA	CASSHEETQYF	TGCGCCAGCAGCCACGAAGAGACCCAGTACTTC
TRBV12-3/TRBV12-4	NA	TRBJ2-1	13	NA	CASSPHANNEQFF	TGTGCCAGCAGTCCCCACGCGAACAATGAGCAGTTCTTC
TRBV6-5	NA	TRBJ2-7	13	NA	CASSYSVGYEQYF	TGTGCCAGCAGTTACTCGGTGGGCTACGAGCAGTACTTC
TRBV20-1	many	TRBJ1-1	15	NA	CSARDRNRVDTEAFF	TGCAGTGCTAGAGATCGGAATAGGGTTGACACTGAAGCTTTCTTT
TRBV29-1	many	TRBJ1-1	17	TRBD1	CSIQGTTGTGISTEAFF	TGCAGCATACAGGGTACTACCGGGACAGGGATTAGCACTGAAGCTTTCTTT
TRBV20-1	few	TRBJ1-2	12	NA	CSVFGGVEGYTF	TGCAGTGTTTTTGGGGGAGTCGAGGGCTACACCTTC
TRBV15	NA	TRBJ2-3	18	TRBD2	CATSSEMKLAAARNTQYF	TGTGCCACCAGCAGTGAAATGAAACTAGCGGCGGCTCGAAATACGCAGTATTTT
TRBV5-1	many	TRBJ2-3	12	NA	CASSLVSDTQYF	TGCGCCAGCAGCTTGGTTTCCGATACGCAGTATTTT
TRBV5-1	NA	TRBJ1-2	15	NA	CASSPPGTINYGYTF	TGCGCCAGCAGCCCGCCCGGGACGATCAACTATGGCTACACCTTC
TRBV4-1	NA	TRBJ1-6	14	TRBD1	CASSPDRYNSPLHF	TGCGCCAGCAGCCCGGACAGGTATAATTCACCCCTCCACTTT
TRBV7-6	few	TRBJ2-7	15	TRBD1	CASSSLRDRGGEQYF	TGTGCCAGCAGCTCCCTCCGGGACAGGGGGGGTGAGCAGTACTTC
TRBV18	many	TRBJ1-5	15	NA	CASSLQGNSNQPQHF	TGTGCCAGCTCCCTACAGGGAAATAGCAATCAGCCCCAGCATTTT
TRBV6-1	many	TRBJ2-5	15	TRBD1	CASSANRGPRETQYF	TGTGCCAGCAGTGCCAACAGGGGGCCACGAGAGACCCAGTACTTC
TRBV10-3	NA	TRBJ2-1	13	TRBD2	CAMRSGSEDEQFF	TGTGCCATGCGTAGCGGGAGTGAAGATGAGCAGTTCTTC
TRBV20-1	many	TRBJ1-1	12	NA	CSASPENTEAFF	TGCAGTGCTAGCCCAGAAAACACTGAAGCTTTCTTT
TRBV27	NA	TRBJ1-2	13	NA	CASRLEVGDGYTF	TGTGCCAGCCGACTCGAAGTGGGAGATGGCTACACCTTC
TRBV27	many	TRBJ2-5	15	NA	CASSLTGLPPETQYF	TGTGCCAGCAGTTTAACGGGACTTCCCCCAGAGACCCAGTACTTC
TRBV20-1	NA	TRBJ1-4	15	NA	CSARDPRVSNEKLFF	TGCAGTGCTAGAGATCCCCGGGTTTCTAATGAAAAACTGTTTTTT
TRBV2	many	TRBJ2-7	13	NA	CASSDPRSYEQYF	TGTGCCAGCAGTGATCCCAGGTCCTACGAGCAGTACTTC
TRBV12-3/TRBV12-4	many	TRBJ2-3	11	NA	CASSFTDTQYF	TGTGCCAGCAGCTTCACAGATACGCAGTATTTT
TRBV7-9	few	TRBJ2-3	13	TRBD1	CASSLTGSDTQYF	TGTGCCAGCAGCTTGACAGGGTCAGATACGCAGTATTTT
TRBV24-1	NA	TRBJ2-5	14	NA	CATSPAGARETQYF	TGTGCCACCAGTCCAGCAGGGGCGAGAGAGACCCAGTACTTC
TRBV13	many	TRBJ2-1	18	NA	CASSHQKRDIRSYNEQFF	TGTGCCAGCAGCCACCAAAAACGGGACATTCGCTCCTACAATGAGCAGTTCTTC
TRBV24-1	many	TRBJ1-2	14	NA	CATRSTGRSEGYTF	TGTGCCACCAGATCAACAGGGCGTTCGGAGGGCTACACCTTC
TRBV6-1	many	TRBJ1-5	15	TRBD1	CASKGTGNSNQPQHF	TGTGCCAGCAAAGGGACAGGGAATAGCAATCAGCCCCAGCATTTT
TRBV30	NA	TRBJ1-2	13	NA	CAWSVGQTYGYTF	TGTGCCTGGAGTGTAGGACAAACCTATGGCTACACCTTC
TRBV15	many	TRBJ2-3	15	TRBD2	CATSVRSGAPGGQYF	TGTGCCACCAGCGTCCGCAGCGGGGCCCCGGGAGGGCAGTATTTT
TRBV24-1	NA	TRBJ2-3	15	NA	CATSVRGAYTDTQYF	TGTGCCACCAGTGTGAGGGGGGCTTACACAGATACGCAGTATTTT
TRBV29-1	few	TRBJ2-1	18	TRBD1	CSVDGGQARGRGYNEQFF	TGCAGCGTTGACGGTGGACAGGCTAGGGGGAGAGGGTACAATGAGCAGTTCTTC
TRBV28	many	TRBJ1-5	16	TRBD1	CASSSQDRAKNQPQHF	TGTGCCAGCAGCTCCCAGGACAGGGCCAAAAATCAGCCCCAGCATTTT
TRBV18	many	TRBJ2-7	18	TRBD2	CASSPRRLAGPLTYEQYF	TGTGCCAGCTCACCACGTAGACTAGCGGGTCCCCTGACCTACGAGCAGTACTTC
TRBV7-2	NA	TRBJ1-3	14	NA	CASSPGSPGNTIYF	TGTGCCAGCAGCCCCGGGTCCCCCGGAAACACCATATATTTT
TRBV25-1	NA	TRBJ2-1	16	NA	CASSEYWRGSYNEQFF	TGTGCCAGCAGTGAATATTGGCGGGGCTCCTACAATGAGCAGTTCTTC
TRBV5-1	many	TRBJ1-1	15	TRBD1	CASTPGQGMNTEAFF	TGCGCCAGCACACCGGGACAGGGGATGAACACTGAAGCTTTCTTT
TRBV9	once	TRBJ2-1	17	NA	CASSPHPGTTRYNEQFF	TGTGCCAGCAGCCCCCATCCCGGGACAACCAGGTACAATGAGCAGTTCTTC
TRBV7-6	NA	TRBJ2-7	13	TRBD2	CASSPSGGNEQYF	TGTGCCAGCAGCCCCTCGGGAGGCAACGAGCAGTACTTC
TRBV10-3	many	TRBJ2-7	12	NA	CAISESRREQYF	TGTGCCATCAGTGAGTCAAGGCGCGAGCAGTACTTC
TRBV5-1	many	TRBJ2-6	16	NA	CASSLTVLSGANVLTF	TGCGCCAGCAGCCTGACAGTCCTCTCTGGGGCCAACGTCCTGACTTTC
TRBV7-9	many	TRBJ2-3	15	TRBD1	CASSKEGQSTDTQYF	TGTGCCAGCAGCAAAGAGGGACAGAGCACAGATACGCAGTATTTT